This T cell receptor (beta chain) stems from a study of cytomegalovirus exposure and HLA in healthy donors. Study-wide points: Researchers reported that a few CMV-associated chains were confirmed in vitro as CMV antigen-specific. A later analysis associated about 18,000 TCR beta sequences with HLA alleles at a 0.05 false discovery rate. Accurate prediction of HLA-A and HLA-B alleles (for most subjects) was reportedly achieved from TCR beta sequences.

With regard to this clone: Its antigen is unidentified.

The CDR3 length is 15 residues. CDR1 and CDR2 from the germline V gene are SGHRS and YFSETQ. After removal of 4 bases from V and 1 base from J, the junction contained 3 bases not matched to a gene. PCR primers comprised 60 Vbeta and 13 Jbeta primers. Clones were sequenced by immunoSEQ multiplex PCR, and TCRdb holds only the in-frame ones, with some missing. This sample yields some 170,000 clones, of which about 80% are seen a single time; roughly 0.99% belongs to the top ten. This TCR came from a woman between 35 and 50 years old in good health and CMV-seronegative. The sequenced material came from PBMCs. This rearrangement joins TRBV5-1 to TRBJ2-2; 8 bases are shared with TRBD1. The CDR3 bases are TGCGCCAGCAGCACCGGGACAGGGAACACCGGGGAGCTGTTTTTT. Translating it yields CASSTGTGNTGELFF.